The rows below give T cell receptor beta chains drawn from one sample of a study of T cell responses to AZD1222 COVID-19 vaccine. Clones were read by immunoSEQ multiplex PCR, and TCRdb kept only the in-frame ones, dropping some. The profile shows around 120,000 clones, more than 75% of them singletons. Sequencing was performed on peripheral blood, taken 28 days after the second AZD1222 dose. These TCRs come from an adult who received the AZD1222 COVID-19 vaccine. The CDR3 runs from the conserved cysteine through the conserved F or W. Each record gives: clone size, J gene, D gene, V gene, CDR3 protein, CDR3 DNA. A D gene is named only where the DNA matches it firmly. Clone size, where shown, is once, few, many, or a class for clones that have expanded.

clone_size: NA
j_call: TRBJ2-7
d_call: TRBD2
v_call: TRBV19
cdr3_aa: CASSLHSGRTNEQYF
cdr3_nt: TGTGCCAGTAGTCTGCACAGCGGGAGGACCAACGAGCAGTACTTC

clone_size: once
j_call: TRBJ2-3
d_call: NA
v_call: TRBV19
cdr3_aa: CASRIENTDTQYF
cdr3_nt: TGTGCCAGTAGAATCGAGAACACAGATACGCAGTATTTT

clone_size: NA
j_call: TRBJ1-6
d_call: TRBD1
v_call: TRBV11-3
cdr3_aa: CASSRTGTGESPLHF
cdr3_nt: TGTGCCAGCAGCCGTACCGGGACAGGGGAATCACCCCTCCACTTT

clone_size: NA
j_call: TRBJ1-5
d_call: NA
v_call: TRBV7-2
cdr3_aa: CASSLRFGGNQPQHF
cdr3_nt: TGTGCCAGCAGCTTACGATTTGGCGGAAATCAGCCCCAGCATTTT

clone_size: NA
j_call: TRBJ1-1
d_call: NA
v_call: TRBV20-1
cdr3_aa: CSAVWSTEAFF
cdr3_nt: TGCAGTGCGGTCTGGAGCACTGAAGCTTTCTTT

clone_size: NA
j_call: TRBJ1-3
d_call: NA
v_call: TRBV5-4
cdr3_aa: CASTLGGPSNTIYF
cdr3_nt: TGTGCCAGCACCTTGGGCGGGCCCTCGAACACCATATATTTT

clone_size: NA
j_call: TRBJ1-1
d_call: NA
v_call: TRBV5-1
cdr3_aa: CASSSSVQMNTEAFF
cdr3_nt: TGCGCCAGCAGCTCATCGGTCCAGATGAACACTGAAGCTTTCTTT

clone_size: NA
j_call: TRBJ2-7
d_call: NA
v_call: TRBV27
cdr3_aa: CASSRIGGRNYEQYF
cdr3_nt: TGTGCCAGCAGTCGGATTGGGGGGAGAAACTACGAGCAGTACTTC

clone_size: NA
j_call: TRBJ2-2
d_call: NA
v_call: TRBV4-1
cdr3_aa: CASSPHPGTLNTGELFF
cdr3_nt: TGCGCCAGCAGCCCCCACCCCGGGACACTTAACACCGGGGAGCTGTTTTTT

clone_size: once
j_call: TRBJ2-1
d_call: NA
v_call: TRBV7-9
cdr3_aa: CASSPQAASSYNEQFF
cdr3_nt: TGTGCCAGCAGCCCCCAAGCGGCAAGCTCCTACAATGAGCAGTTCTTC

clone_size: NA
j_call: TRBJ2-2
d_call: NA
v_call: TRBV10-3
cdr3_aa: CAILDANTGELFF
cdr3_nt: TGTGCCATCCTCGACGCAAACACCGGGGAGCTGTTTTTT

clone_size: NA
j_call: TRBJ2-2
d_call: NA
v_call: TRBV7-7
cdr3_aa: CASSPRADSGNTGELFF
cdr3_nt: TGTGCCAGCAGCCCCCGGGCGGACAGCGGGAACACCGGGGAGCTGTTTTTT

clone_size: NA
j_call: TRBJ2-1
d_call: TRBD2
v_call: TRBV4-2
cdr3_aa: CASSPLGREGPFSVLARDEQFF
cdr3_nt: TGTGCCAGCAGCCCGCTGGGGAGGGAGGGGCCCTTTTCGGTGTTGGCTCGTGATGAGCAGTTCTTC

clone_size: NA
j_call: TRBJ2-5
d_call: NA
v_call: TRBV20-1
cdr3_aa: CSASGEETQYF
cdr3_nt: TGCAGTGCTAGCGGAGAAGAGACCCAGTACTTC

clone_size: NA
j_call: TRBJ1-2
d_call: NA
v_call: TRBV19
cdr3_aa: CASSGRDWDYGYTF
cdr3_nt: TGTGCCAGCTCGGGTAGAGATTGGGACTATGGCTACACCTTC

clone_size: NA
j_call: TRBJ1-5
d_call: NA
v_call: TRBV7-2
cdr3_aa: CASSPTTGQNQPQHF
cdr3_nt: TGTGCCAGCAGCCCGACAACGGGTCAGAATCAGCCCCAGCATTTT

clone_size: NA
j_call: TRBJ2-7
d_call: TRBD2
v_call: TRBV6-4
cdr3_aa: CASRDRLAGPSYEQYF
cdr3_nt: TGTGCCAGCAGGGACCGACTAGCGGGGCCCTCCTACGAGCAGTACTTC

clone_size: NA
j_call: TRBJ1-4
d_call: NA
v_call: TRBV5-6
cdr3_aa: CASSHGTAVANEKLFF
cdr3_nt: TGTGCCAGCAGCCATGGGACGGCAGTGGCTAATGAAAAACTGTTTTTT

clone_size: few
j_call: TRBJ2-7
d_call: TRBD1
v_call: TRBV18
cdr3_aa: CASSPSSTGAGEQYF
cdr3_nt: TGTGCCAGCTCACCCTCCTCGACAGGGGCGGGCGAGCAGTACTTC

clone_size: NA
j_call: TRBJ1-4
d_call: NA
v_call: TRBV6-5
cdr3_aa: CASRGMGRREKLFF
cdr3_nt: TGTGCCAGCAGGGGAATGGGGAGGCGTGAAAAACTGTTTTTT

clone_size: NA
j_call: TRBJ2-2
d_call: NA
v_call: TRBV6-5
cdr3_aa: CASRGNTGELFF
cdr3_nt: TGTGCCAGCAGGGGGAACACCGGGGAGCTGTTTTTT

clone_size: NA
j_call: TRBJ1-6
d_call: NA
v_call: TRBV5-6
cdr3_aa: CASSFPAGNSPLHF
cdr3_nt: TGTGCCAGCAGCTTCCCGGCAGGGAATTCACCCCTCCACTTT

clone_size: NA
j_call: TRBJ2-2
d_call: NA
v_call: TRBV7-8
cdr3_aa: CASSLSRSSGELFF
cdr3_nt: TGTGCCAGCAGCTTGTCGCGGAGTTCCGGGGAGCTGTTTTTT

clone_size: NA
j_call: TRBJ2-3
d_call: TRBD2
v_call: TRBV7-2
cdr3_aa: CASSLGLAGPTDTQYF
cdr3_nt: TGTGCCAGCAGCCTCGGACTAGCGGGGCCCACAGATACGCAGTATTTT

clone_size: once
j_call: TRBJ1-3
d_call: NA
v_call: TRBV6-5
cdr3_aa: CASSDSPGNTIYF
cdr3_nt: TGTGCCAGCAGTGACTCCCCTGGAAACACCATATATTTT

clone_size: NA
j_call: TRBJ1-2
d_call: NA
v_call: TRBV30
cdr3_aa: CAWTNLKERRANYGYTF
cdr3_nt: TGTGCCTGGACTAACCTAAAGGAACGTAGAGCTAACTATGGCTACACCTTC

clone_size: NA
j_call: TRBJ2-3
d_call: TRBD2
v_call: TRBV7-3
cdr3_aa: CASSPTLAGGVTDTQYF
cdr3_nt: TGTGCCAGCAGCCCAACCCTGGCGGGGGGCGTAACAGATACGCAGTATTTT

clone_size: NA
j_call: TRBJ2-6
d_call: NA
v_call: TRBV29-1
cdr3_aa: CSVDQGEGGANVLTF
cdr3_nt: TGCAGCGTGGACCAGGGGGAGGGTGGGGCCAACGTCCTGACTTTC

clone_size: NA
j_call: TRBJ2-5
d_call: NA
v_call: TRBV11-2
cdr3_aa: CASSLGQPQETQYF
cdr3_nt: TGTGCCAGCAGCTTAGGACAGCCCCAAGAGACCCAGTACTTC

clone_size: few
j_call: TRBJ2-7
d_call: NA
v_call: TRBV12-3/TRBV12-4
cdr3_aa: CASSQRRGEQYF
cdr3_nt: TGTGCCAGCAGCCAAAGGAGGGGCGAGCAGTACTTC

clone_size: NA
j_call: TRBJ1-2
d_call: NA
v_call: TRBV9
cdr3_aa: CASSDTRLAINYGYTF
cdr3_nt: TGTGCCAGCAGTGATACTAGGTTAGCCATTAACTATGGCTACACCTTC

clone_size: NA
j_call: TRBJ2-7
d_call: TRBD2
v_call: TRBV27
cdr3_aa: CASSFGGSAAYEQYF
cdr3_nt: TGTGCCAGCAGTTTCGGCGGGAGCGCCGCCTACGAGCAGTACTTC

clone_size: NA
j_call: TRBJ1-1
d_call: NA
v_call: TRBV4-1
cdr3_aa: CASSQYPKEVEAFF
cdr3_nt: TGCGCCAGCAGCCAATACCCGAAAGAGGTTGAAGCTTTCTTT

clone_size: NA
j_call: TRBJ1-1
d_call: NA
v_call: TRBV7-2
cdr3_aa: CASSSQGKNTEAFF
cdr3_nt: TGTGCCAGCAGCTCGCAGGGGAAGAACACTGAAGCTTTCTTT

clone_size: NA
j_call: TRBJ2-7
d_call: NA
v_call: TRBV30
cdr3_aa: CAWRRSGNSYEQYF
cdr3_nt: TGTGCCTGGCGGAGGTCAGGGAACTCCTACGAGCAGTACTTC

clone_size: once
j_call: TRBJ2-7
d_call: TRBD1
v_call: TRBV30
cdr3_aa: CACEQDRMPSYEQYF
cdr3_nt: TGTGCCTGTGAACAGGACAGGATGCCCTCCTACGAGCAGTACTTC

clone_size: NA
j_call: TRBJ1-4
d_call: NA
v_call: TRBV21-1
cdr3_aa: CASRPSPEKLFF
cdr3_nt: TGTGCCAGCCGGCCATCCCCAGAAAAACTGTTTTTT